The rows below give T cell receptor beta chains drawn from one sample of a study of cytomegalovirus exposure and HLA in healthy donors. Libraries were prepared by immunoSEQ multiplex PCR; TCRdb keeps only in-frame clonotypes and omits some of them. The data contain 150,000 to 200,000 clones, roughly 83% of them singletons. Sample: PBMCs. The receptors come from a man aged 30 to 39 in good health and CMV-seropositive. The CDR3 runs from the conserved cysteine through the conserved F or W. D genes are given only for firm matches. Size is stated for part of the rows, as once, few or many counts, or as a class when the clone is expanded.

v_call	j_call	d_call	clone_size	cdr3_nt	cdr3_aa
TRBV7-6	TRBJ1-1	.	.	TGTGCCAGCAGCCCCAGTGAGGGGGGGGGCACTGAAGCTTTCTTT	CASSPSEGGGTEAFF
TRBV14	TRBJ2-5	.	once	TGTGCCAGCAGCCAAGTAGAGGCCCAAGAGACCCAGTACTTC	CASSQVEAQETQYF
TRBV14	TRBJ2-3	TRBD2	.	TGTGCCAGCAGCCAATTGACTAGCGGGATGGTTGATACGCAGTATTTT	CASSQLTSGMVDTQYF
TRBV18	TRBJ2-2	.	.	TGTGCCAGCTCACCCAAGGGAGAGAACACCGGGGAGCTGTTTTTT	CASSPKGENTGELFF
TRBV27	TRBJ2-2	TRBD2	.	TGTGCCAGCAGCCACGGAGCGGGGGGCCTTAACACCGGGGAGCTGTTTTTT	CASSHGAGGLNTGELFF
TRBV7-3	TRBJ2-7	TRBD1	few	TGTGCCAGCAGCCCCACGCTTGGGACAGGGTTATACGAGCAGTACTTC	CASSPTLGTGLYEQYF
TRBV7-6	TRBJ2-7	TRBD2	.	TGTGCCAGCAGTCGGGCTAGCGGGCCCTACGAGCAGTACTTC	CASSRASGPYEQYF
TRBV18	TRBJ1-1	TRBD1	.	TGTGCCAGCTCAGCTACAGGGGGGAACACTGAAGCTTTCTTT	CASSATGGNTEAFF
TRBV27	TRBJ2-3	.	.	TGTGCCAGCAGTTCCGGCCCTGTACTAGCCTTTAGCACAGATACGCAGTATTTT	CASSSGPVLAFSTDTQYF
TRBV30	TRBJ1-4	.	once	TGTGCCTGGAGCGTATTGCGTGAAAAACTGTTTTTT	CAWSVLREKLFF
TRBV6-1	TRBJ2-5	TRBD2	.	TGTGCCAGCAGTGAAGTAGCGGGGGGACCGGAGACCCAGTACTTC	CASSEVAGGPETQYF
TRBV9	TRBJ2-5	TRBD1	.	TGTGCCAGCAGCGTGGGCGGTTCTGGGACAGGGTTCGAGACCCAGTACTTC	CASSVGGSGTGFETQYF
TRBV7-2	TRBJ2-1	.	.	TGTGCCAGCAGCTCCGCTGGTAGCGGATACAATGAGCAGTTCTTC	CASSSAGSGYNEQFF
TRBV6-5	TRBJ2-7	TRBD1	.	TGTGCCAGCAGTGGCAGGGGGCTCGACGAGCAGTACTTC	CASSGRGLDEQYF
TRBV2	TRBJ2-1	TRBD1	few	TGTGCCAGCAGTATTCTACAGGGGGACAGTCTAGGGTTCTTC	CASSILQGDSLGFF
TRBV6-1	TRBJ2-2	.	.	TGTGCCAGCAGTACTGGACATACGAACACCGGGGAGCTGTTTTTT	CASSTGHTNTGELFF
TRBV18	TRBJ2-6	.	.	TGTGCCAGCTCACCACCCCTGGGCCCTGGGGCCAACGTCCTGACTTTC	CASSPPLGPGANVLTF
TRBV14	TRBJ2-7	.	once	TGTGCCAGCAGCGTAACGACTAACCTCGAGCAGTACTTC	CASSVTTNLEQYF
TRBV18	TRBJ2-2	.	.	TGTGCCAGCTCACTACAGGACTACGACCTTAACACCGGGGAGCTGTTTTTT	CASSLQDYDLNTGELFF
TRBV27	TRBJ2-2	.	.	TGTGCCAGCAGTTTAACTAGCCCGGGTGGATTCACGAACACCGGGGAGCTGTTTTTT	CASSLTSPGGFTNTGELFF
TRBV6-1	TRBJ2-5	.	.	TGTGCCAGCAGTGAAGCCAGGGCTGAGACCCAGTACTTC	CASSEARAETQYF
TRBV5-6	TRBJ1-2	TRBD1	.	TGTGCCAGCAGCACGGGGCGGACAGGGGGCAGTGTCTATGGCTACACCTTC	CASSTGRTGGSVYGYTF
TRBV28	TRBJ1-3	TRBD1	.	TGTGCCAGTTCAGGGGGCCCGTCTGGAAACACCATATATTTT	CASSGGPSGNTIYF
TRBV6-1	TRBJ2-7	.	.	TGTGCCAGCAGTGACAAAAGAGACTCCTACGAGCAGTACTTC	CASSDKRDSYEQYF
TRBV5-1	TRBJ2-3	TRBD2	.	TGCGCCAGCAGCGCCGGGACTAGCGGGAGAACAGATACGCAGTATTTT	CASSAGTSGRTDTQYF
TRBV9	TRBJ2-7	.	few	TGTGCCAGCAGCGTAGGACTAGTTCCCTACGAGCAGTACTTC	CASSVGLVPYEQYF
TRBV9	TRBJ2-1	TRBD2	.	TGTGCCAGCAGCGTCCCGGGGGGTAATGAGCAGTTCTTC	CASSVPGGNEQFF
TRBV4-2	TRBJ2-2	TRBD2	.	TGTGCCAGCAGCGGACTAGCGGGTACCGGGGAGCTGTTTTTT	CASSGLAGTGELFF
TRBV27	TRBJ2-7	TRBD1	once	TGTGCCAGCAGTCCCGCGGGACAGGCCTACGAGCAGTACTTC	CASSPAGQAYEQYF
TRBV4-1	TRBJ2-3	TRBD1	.	TGCGCCAGCAGTATGGACAGGGGCACAGATACGCAGTATTTT	CASSMDRGTDTQYF
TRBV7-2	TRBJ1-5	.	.	TGTGCCAGCAGCTTGGGGCAGCCAGCCCAGCCCCAGCATTTT	CASSLGQPAQPQHF